The 7 T cell receptor beta chains presented below share a single source sample, sequenced in a study of Graves' ophthalmopathy and Graves' hyperthyroidism. RNA transcripts provided the template for amplifying TCR beta CDR3 regions. HTBI primers served in a first-round RT-PCR, which a second-round multiplex PCR followed. TCRdb re-called the multiplex PCR reads through MiXCR, storing one row per CDR3 protein. In the table there are around 1,000,000 distinct CDR3 sequences, roughly two fifths of which are singletons. Sequencing input: peripheral blood or thyroid tissue (not recorded which). The receptors were gathered from an adult man with Graves' hyperthyroidism.

This chain joins TRBV5-1 and TRBJ2-5, with 7 nucleotides matching TRBD2. CDR1 and CDR2 from the germline V gene are SGHRS and YFSETQ. CDR3 size: 15 residues. The V segment lost 4 bases and the J segment 5 bases; nucleotides outside the gene matches: 11. The CDR3 nucleotides read TGCGCCAGCAGCCCATGGCCTCCCGGGGGGGAGACCCAGTACTTC. Amino acids: CASSPWPPGGETQYF.

This clonotype came up once. CDR3 in DNA: TGTGCCAGCAGCCGAATGACAGGCCAAGAGACCCAGTACTTC. It is translated as CASSRMTGQETQYF. The chain links TRBV2 to TRBJ2-5, with D possibly being TRBD1 (6 bases). V was trimmed by 6 bases and J by 1 base, leaving 12 bases between them. There are 14 residues in the CDR3. The germline V gene has CDR1 SNHLY and CDR2 FYNNEI.

The chain uses TRBV7-7 and TRBJ2-6; weak D call: TRBD1 (6 bases). The CDR3 has 16 residues. Trimming stripped 7 bases from V and 4 bases from J, with 17 bases between. The germline gives CDR1 SSHAT, CDR2 FNYEAQ (reference sequence). This chain's CDR3 is CASNLKPGTGANVLTF. CDR3 coding DNA: TGTGCCAGCAATCTCAAACCCGGGACAGGGGCCAACGTCCTGACTTTC. Filled out from reference TRBV7-7 and TRBJ2-6, the complete variable domain reads GAGVSQSPRYKVTKRGQDVTLRCDPISSHATLYWYQQALGQGPEFLTYFNYEAQPDKSGLPSDRFSAERPEGSISTLTIQRTEQRDSAMYRCASNLKPGTGANVLTFGAGSRLTVL.

As to this clonotype: This clone may be a read error of a much larger clone one base away. The chain couples TRBV9 to TRBJ2-5, with 11 bases fitting TRBD1. The CDR3 length is 15 residues. CDR1 is SGDLS, CDR2 YYNGEE, per germline. The CDR3 region is CASSAPGTGGEAQYF. In DNA form, the CDR3 reads TGTGCCAGCAGCGCTCCCGGGACAGGGGGAGAGGCCCAGTACTTC.

This clonotype was counted ten times or more. This chain joins TRBV9 and TRBJ1-1; D is unresolved. Trimming stripped 7 bases from V and 0 bases from J, with 10 bases between. The CDR3 totals 13 residues. From germline, CDR1 is SGDLS and CDR2 YYNGEE. The CDR3: CASRPPLNTEAFF. In nucleotides, the CDR3 is TGTGCCAGCCGCCCCCCACTGAACACTGAAGCTTTCTTT.

The V call is TRBV28, the J call TRBJ2-5, with a weak D call TRBD2 (5 bases). Germline CDR1 reads MDHEN; CDR2 reads SYDVKM. CDR3 length: 14 residues. V lost 3 bases, J lost 5 bases, and 13 bases lay in between. Here the CDR3 reads CASSFGEPWETQYF. In DNA, the CDR3 is TGTGCCAGCAGTTTTGGGGAGCCATGGGAGACCCAGTACTTC.

As for this clonotype: With a much larger clone just one base away, this may be a read error. The V gene is TRBV7-2, the J gene TRBJ1-5; D might be TRBD1 (5 bases). The CDR3 length is 15 residues. V lost 8 bases and J 5 bases, leaving 19 bases between the germline ends. Germline V gives CDR1 SGHTA, CDR2 FQGNSA. The CDR3 DNA is TGTGCCAGCGGCCCAGGTCGCAGGGACGATCAGCCCCAGCATTTT. Translating gives CASGPGRRDDQPQHF. Complete variable domain (other parts from reference TRBV7-2 and TRBJ1-5): GAGVSQSPSNKVTEKGKDVELRCDPISGHTALYWYRQSLGQGLEFLIYFQGNSAPDKSGLPSDRFSAERTGGSVSTLTIQRTQQEDSAVYLCASGPGRRDDQPQHFGDGTRLSIL.